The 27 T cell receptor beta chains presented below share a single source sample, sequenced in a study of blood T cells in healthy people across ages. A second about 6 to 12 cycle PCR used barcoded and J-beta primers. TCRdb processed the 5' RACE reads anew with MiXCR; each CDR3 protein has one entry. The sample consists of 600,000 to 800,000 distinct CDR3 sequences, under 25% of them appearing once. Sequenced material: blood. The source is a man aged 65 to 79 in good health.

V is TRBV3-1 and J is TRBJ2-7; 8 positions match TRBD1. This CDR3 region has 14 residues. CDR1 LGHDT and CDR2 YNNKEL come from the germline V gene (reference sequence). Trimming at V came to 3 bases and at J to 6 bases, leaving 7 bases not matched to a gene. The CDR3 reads CASSHVGQGFEQYF. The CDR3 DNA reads TGTGCCAGCAGCCACGTAGGACAGGGTTTCGAGCAGTACTTC.

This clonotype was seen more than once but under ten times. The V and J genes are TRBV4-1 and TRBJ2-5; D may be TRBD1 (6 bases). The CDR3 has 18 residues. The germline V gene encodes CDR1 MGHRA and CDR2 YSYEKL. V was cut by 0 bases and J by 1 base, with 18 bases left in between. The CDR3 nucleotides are TGCGCCAGCAGCCAAGACTGGGGGCCCAACTACTTCCAAGAGACCCAGTACTTC. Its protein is CASSQDWGPNYFQETQYF.

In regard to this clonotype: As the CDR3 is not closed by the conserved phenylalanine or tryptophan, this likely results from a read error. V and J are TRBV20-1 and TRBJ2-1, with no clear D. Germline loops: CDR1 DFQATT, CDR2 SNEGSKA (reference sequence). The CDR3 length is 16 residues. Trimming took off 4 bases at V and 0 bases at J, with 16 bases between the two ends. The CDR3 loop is CSAIPQRSYSYNEQFS. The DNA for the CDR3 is TGCAGTGCTATCCCCCAGAGGAGCTACTCCTACAATGAGCAGTTCTCC.

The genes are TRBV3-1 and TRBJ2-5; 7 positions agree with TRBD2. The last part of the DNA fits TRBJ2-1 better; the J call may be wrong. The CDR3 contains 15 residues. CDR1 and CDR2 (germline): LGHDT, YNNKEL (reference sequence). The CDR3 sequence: CASSRLAGEYNEQFF. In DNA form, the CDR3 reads TGTGCCAGCAGCCGATTGGCGGGAGAGTACAATGAGCAGTTCTTC.

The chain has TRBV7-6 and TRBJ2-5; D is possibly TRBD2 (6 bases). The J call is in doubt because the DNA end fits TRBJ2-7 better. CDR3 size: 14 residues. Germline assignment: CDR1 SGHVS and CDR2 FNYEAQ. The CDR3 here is CASTAGTESYEQYF. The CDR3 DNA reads TGTGCCAGCACCGCCGGGACTGAGTCCTACGAGCAGTACTTC.

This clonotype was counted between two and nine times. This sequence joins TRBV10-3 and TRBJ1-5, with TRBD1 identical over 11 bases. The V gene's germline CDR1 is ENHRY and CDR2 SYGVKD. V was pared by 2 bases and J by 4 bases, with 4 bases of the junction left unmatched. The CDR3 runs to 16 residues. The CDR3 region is CAISETGTGGNQPQHF. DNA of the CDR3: TGTGCCATCAGTGAGACCGGGACAGGGGGAAATCAGCCCCAGCATTTT.

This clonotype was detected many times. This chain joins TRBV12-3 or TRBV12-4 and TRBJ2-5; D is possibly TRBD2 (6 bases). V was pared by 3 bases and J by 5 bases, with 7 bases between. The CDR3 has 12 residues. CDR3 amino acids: CASSLRDETQYF. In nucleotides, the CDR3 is TGTGCCAGCAGTTTGCGGGACGAGACCCAGTACTTC.

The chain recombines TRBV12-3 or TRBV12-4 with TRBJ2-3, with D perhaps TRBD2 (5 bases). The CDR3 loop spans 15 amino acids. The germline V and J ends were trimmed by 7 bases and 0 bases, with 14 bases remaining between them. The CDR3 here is CASKARIASTDTQYF. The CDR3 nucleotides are TGTGCCAGCAAAGCCCGAATAGCGAGCACAGATACGCAGTATTTT.

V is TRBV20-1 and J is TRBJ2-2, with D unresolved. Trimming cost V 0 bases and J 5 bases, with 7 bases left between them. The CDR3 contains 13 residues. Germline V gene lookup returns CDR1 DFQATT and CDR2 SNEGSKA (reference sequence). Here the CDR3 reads CSARDGVTGELFF. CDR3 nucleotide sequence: TGCAGTGCTAGAGATGGGGTTACCGGGGAGCTGTTTTTT.

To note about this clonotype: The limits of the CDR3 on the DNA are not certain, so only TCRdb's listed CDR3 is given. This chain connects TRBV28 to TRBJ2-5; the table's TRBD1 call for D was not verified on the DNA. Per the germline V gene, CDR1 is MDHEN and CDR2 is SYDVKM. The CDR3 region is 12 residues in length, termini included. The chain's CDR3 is CASSSSPGAQYF.

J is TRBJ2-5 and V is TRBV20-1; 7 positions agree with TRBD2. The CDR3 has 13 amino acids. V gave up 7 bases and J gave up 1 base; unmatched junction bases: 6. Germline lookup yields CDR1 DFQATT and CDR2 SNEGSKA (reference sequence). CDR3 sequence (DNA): TGCAGTGTCTCCCCGGGAGGCCAAGAGACCCAGTACTTC. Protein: CSVSPGGQETQYF.

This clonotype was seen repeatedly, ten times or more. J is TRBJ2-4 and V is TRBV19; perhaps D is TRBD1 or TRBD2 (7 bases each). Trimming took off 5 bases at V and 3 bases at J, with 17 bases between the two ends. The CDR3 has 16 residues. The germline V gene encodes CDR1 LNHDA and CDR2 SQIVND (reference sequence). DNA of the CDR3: TGTGCCAGTAGTTCGACAGGGTCTAGCGGCAAAAACATTCAGTACTTC. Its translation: CASSSTGSSGKNIQYF. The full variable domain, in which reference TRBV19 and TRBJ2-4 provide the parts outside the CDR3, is DGGITQSPKYLFRKEGQNVTLSCEQNLNHDAMYWYRQDPGQGLRLIYYSQIVNDFQKGDIAEGYSVSREKKESFPLTVTSAQKNPTAFYLCASSSTGSSGKNIQYFGAGTRLSVL.

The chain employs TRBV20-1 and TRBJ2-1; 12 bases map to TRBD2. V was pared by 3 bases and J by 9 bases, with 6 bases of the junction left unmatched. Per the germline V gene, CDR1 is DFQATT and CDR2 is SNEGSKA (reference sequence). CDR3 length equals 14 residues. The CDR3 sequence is CSARRLAGEGEQFF. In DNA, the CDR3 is TGCAGTGCTAGGAGACTAGCGGGAGAGGGTGAGCAGTTCTTC.

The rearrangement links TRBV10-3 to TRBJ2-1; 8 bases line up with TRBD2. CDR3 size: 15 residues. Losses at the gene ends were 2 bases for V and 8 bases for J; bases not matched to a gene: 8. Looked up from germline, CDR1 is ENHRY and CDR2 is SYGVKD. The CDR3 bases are TGTGCCATCAGTGAGCCCGGGACTAGGGAGGATGAGCAGTTCTTC. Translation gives CAISEPGTREDEQFF.

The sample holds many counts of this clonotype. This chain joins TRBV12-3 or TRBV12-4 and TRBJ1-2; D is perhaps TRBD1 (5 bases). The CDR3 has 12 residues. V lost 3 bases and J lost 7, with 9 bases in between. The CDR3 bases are TGTGCCAGCAGTTTGCCAGGGTCTGGCTACACCTTC. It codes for CASSLPGSGYTF.

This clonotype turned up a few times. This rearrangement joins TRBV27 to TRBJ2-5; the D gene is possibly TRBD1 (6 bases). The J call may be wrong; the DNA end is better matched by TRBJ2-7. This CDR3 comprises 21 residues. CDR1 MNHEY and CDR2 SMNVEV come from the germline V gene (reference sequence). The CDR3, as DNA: TGTGCCAGCAGTCTCCGGGCCCGACAGGTCACCACGCCTTATATTCCCTACGAGCAGTACTTC. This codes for CASSLRARQVTTPYIPYEQYF.

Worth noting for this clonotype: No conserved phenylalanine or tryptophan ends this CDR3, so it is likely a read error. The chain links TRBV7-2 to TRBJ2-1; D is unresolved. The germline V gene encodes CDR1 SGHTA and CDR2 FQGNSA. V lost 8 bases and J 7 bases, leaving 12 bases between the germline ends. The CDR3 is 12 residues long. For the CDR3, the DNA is TGTGCCAGCGGAAGTCGGCGGAATGAGCAGTTCCCC. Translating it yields CASGSRRNEQFP.

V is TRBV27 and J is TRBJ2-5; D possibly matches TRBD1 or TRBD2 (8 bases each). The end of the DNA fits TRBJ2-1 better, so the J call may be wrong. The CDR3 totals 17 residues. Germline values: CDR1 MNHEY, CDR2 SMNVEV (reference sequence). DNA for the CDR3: TGTGCCAGCAGTTTATCCCTAGCGGGTACAGGGGGCAATGAGCAGTTCTTC. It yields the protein CASSLSLAGTGGNEQFF.

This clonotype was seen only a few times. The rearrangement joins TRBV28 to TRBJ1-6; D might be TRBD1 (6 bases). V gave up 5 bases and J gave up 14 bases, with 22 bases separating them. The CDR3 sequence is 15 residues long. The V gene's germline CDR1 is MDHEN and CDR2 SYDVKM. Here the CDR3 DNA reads TGTGCCAGCAGTCTCATGACAGGCTCCTTTGGCACCCTCCACTTT. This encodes CASSLMTGSFGTLHF.

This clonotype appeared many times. CDR3 amino acids: CASSQGDGGNEQFF. The CDR3 region has the DNA TGTGCCAGCAGCCAAGGGGACGGCGGGAATGAGCAGTTCTTC. The chain recombines TRBV3-1 with TRBJ2-1; D possibly matches TRBD1 or TRBD2 (5 bases each). CDR1 is LGHDT, CDR2 YNNKEL, per germline (reference sequence). This CDR3 is 14 amino acids long. V gave up 1 base and J gave up 7 bases, with 11 bases separating them.

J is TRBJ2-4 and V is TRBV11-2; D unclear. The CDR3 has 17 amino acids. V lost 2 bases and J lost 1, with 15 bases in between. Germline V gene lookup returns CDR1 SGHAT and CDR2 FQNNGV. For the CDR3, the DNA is TGTGCCAGCAGCTTAATTTTCCCCCTTGGGGCCAAAAACATTCAGTACTTC. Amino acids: CASSLIFPLGAKNIQYF.

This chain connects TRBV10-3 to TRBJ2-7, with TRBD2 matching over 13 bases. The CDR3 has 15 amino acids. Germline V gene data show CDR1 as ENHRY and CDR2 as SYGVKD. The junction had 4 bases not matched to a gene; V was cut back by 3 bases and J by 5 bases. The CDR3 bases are TGTGCCATCAGTGACTCGGGACTAGCGGGAAACGAGCAGTACTTC. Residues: CAISDSGLAGNEQYF.

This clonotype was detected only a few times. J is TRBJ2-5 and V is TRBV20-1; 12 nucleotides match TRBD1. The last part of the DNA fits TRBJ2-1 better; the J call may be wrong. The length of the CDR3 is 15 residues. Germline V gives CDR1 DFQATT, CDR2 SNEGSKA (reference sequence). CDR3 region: CSAIFGTGGHNEQFF. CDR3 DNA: TGCAGTGCGATCTTCGGGACAGGGGGCCACAATGAGCAGTTCTTC.

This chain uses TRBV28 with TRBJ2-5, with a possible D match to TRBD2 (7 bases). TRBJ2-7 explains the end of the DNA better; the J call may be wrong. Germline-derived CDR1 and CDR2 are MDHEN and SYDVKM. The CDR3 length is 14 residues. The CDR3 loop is CASTKGGETYEQYF. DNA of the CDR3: TGTGCCAGCACCAAGGGGGGGGAGACCTACGAGCAGTACTTC.

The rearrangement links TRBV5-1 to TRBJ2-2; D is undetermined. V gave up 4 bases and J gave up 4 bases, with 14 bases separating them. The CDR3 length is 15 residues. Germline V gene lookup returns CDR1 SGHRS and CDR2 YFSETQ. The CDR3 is CASSPGSLTTGELFF. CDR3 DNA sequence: TGCGCCAGCAGCCCCGGGTCACTCACCACCGGGGAGCTGTTTTTT.

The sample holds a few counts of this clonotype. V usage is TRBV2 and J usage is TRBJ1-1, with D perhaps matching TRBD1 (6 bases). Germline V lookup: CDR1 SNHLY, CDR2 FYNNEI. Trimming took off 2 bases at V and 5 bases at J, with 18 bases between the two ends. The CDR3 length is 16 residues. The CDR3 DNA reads TGTGCCAGCAGTGAACGGCGGATCGGGGGCGGGACTGAAGCTTTCTTT. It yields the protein CASSERRIGGGTEAFF.

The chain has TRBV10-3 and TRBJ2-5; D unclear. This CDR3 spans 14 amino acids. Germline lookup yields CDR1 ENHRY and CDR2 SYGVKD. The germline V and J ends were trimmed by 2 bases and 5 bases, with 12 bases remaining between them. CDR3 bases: TGTGCCATCAGTGAGGGTTTTGCAAGGGAGACCCAGTACTTC. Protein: CAISEGFARETQYF.